This entry lists 7 T cell receptor beta chains sequenced from one sample in a study of blood T cell repertoires in COVID-19. Sequencing was performed with immunoSEQ multiplex PCR; in TCRdb, only in-frame clones are kept and a portion is missing. The sample shows around 370,000 clones, around nine tenths of them seen only once. The specimen sequenced was peripheral blood. The receptors stem from a woman in her 70s with COVID-19, enrolled during active disease.

The CDR3 here is CASSLQGRDYGYTF. The CDR3 DNA sequence: TGCGCCAGCAGCTTACAGGGTCGGGACTATGGCTACACCTTC. V usage is TRBV5-1 and J usage is TRBJ1-2, with TRBD1 as a possible D gene (6 bases). The ends were cut back, 2 bases at V and 3 bases at J, with 11 bases in the middle. The CDR3 has 14 residues. Germline CDR1 is SGHRS and CDR2 is YFSETQ.

This chain uses TRBV6-5 with TRBJ2-7; 8 bases agree with TRBD2. The CDR3 totals 13 residues. In germline, CDR1 is MNHEY, CDR2 SVGAGI. With 6 bases clipped from V and 3 bases from J, the junction kept 4 bases outside the gene matches. The CDR3 sequence is CASRRGGDYEQYF. CDR3 coding DNA: TGTGCCAGCAGACGGGGGGGAGACTACGAGCAGTACTTC.

CDR3 DNA: TGTGCCACCAGTAACGCAGTAGCTTTAGAGACCCAGTACTTC. Its translation is CATSNAVALETQYF. This chain connects TRBV24-1 to TRBJ2-5, with D uncertain. Trimming stripped 6 bases from V and 4 bases from J, with 14 bases between. This CDR3 contains 14 residues. Germline CDR1 reads KGHDR; CDR2 reads SFDVKD.

V usage is TRBV4-3 and J usage is TRBJ2-7; 10 bases are shared with TRBD2. The trim removed 0 bases at V and 3 bases at J, leaving 8 bases unmatched. This CDR3 region has 17 residues. Germline V lookup: CDR1 LGHNA, CDR2 YSLEER. CDR3 region: CASSQDMSGGGFYEQYF. The CDR3 DNA sequence: TGCGCCAGCAGCCAAGATATGAGCGGGGGGGGCTTCTACGAGCAGTACTTC.

The gene calls are TRBV7-3 and TRBJ2-3; 9 bases are a match to TRBD1. The CDR3 consists of 16 residues. The V segment lost 5 bases and the J segment 5 bases; nucleotides outside the gene matches: 11. The germline CDR1 and CDR2 sequences are SGHTA and FQGTGA. The CDR3 protein is CASSPRGDRVEDTQYF. In DNA form, the CDR3 reads TGTGCCAGCAGCCCGAGGGGGGACAGGGTAGAAGATACGCAGTATTTT.

The gene calls are TRBV3-1 (or the pseudogene TRBV3-2) and TRBJ1-1; TRBD1 is a possible D gene (6 bases). The V end lost 4 bases, the J end lost 7 bases, and 16 bases lay between the germline ends. CDR1 is LGHDT and CDR2 is YNNKEL in the germline V gene (reference sequence). The CDR3 has 14 residues. CDR3 DNA: TGTGCCAGCAGCCGAGGGGCAGGGGACGGTGAAGCTTTCTTT. This translates into CASSRGAGDGEAFF.

V and J are TRBV1 and TRBJ2-1; TRBD1, as called in the table, went unchecked against the DNA. TRBV1 is an annotated pseudogene. The CDR3 has 16 amino acids. CDR3 nucleotides: TGCACCAGCAGCCAAGGGGGACAGAGGTCCTACAATGAGCAGTTCTTC. Protein: CTSSQGGQRSYNEQFF.